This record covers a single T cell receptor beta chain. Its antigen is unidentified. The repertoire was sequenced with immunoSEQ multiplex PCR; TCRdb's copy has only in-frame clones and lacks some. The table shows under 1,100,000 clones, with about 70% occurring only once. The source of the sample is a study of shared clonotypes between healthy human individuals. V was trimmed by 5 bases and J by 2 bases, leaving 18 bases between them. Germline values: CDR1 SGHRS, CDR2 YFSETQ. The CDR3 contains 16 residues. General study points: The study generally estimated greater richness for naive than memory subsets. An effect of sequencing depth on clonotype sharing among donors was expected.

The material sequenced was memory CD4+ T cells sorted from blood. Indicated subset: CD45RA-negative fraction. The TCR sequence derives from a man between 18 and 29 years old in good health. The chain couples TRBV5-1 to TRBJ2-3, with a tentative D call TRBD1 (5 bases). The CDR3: CASRLLPRVDTDTQYF. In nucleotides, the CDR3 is TGCGCCAGCAGGTTGCTACCCAGGGTTGACACAGATACGCAGTATTTT.